Reported below is one TCR beta chain. Its antigen remains unidentified. After removal of 5 bases from V and 3 bases from J, the junction contained 7 bases not matched to a gene. This CDR3 has 15 residues. Germline CDR1 and CDR2: ENHRY and SYGVKD. From the 5' RACE reads, TCRdb called clonotypes with MiXCR, one entry per CDR3 protein. The sample has about 720,000 distinct CDR3 sequences; around 8.3% are singletons. The data were taken from a study of identical twins. Study-level points and caveats: Invariant MAIT and iNKT cells may have partly biased zero-insertion analyses.

These data also featured in a second study, about yellow fever vaccine responses in identical twins.

Sample: PBMCs. This sequence joins TRBV10-3 and TRBJ2-3; 8 bases are shared with TRBD1. The receptor was derived from a woman in her late teens or twenties in good health. The CDR3 is CAISRQGPVTDTQYF. Written as DNA, the CDR3 is TGTGCCATCAGTAGACAGGGGCCAGTAACAGATACGCAGTATTTT.